Presented here are 26 T cell receptor beta chains from one specimen sequenced in a study of blood T cells in healthy people across ages. A second roughly 7 to 11 cycle PCR used barcoded and J-beta primers. Each CDR3 protein gets one entry after TCRdb re-called the 5' RACE reads with MiXCR. The sample records about 680,000 distinct CDR3 sequences, 49% being singletons. The source material was blood. The source is a woman aged 55-69 years in good health.

Only a few counts were recorded for this clonotype. V is TRBV20-1 and J is TRBJ2-7, with D hard to call. This CDR3 has 11 residues. Germline assignment: CDR1 DFQATT and CDR2 SNEGSKA (reference sequence). The V and J ends lost 5 bases and 5 bases respectively, with 10 bases between them. The CDR3 DNA reads TGCAGTGCTGGCCCGTACGACGAGCAGTACTTC. Translating gives CSAGPYDEQYF.

J is TRBJ2-7 and V is TRBV10-3, with no clear D. V was cut by 0 bases and J by 7 bases, with 16 bases left in between. Germline V gives CDR1 ENHRY, CDR2 SYGVKD. The CDR3 spans 15 residues. CDR3 region: CAISESSRGGVEQYF. The CDR3 nucleotides read TGTGCCATCAGTGAGTCGAGTCGTGGTGGAGTTGAGCAGTACTTC.

The sample holds one count of this clonotype. This could be a read error, since a much larger clone is one nucleotide away. The CDR3 DNA reads as TGCGCCAGCAGCGTGGAGGGGGGTCAGCCCCAGCATTTT. Translation gives CASSVEGGQPQHF. V gene TRBV5-1 combines with J gene TRBJ1-5; tentatively, D is TRBD1 (6 bases). Germline V gene data show CDR1 as SGHRS and CDR2 as YFSETQ. The V end was cut by 4 bases, the J end by 6 bases, with 11 bases between. The CDR3 has 13 residues. The full variable domain, completed using reference TRBV5-1 and TRBJ1-5, is KAGVTQTPRYLIKTRGQQVTLSCSPISGHRSVSWYQQTPGQGLQFLFEYFSETQRNKGNFPGRFSGRQFSNSRSEMNVSTLELGDSALYLCASSVEGGQPQHFGDGTRLSIL.

The chain uses TRBV5-1 and TRBJ1-1; possible D gene TRBD1, 6 bases. V was trimmed by 1 base and J by 3 bases, leaving 16 bases between them. The CDR3 has 16 amino acids. Germline lookup yields CDR1 SGHRS and CDR2 YFSETQ. The CDR3 loop reads CASSLTGQIPYTEAFF. CDR3 DNA: TGCGCCAGCAGCTTGACAGGGCAAATACCGTACACTGAAGCTTTCTTT.

As concerns this clonotype: At one end the junction does not follow the germline gene, possibly because of a read error. The chain combines TRBV29-1 with TRBJ1-2; D might be TRBD1 (6 bases). The CDR3 extends over 11 amino acids. CDR1 is SQVTM, CDR2 ANQGSEA, per germline. CDR3 nucleotides: TGCAGCGTTGCAGCAAGCGGGGGCTGCACCTTC. Translated: CSVAASGGCTF.

Worth noting for this clonotype: The junction departs from the called germline gene at one end, perhaps through a read error. The chain combines TRBV7-3 with TRBJ2-5; D might be TRBD1 (5 bases). This CDR3 contains 14 residues. Germline V CDR1 and CDR2: SGHTA, FQGTGA. CDR3 protein: CTSSLTYEDNEQYF. The CDR3, as DNA: TGTACCAGCAGCTTAACATATGAGGACAATGAGCAGTACTTC.

About this clonotype: One end of the junction varies from germline; a read error may be responsible. The chain employs TRBV6-5 and TRBJ2-7, with D hard to call. Per the germline V gene, CDR1 is MNHEY and CDR2 is SVGAGI. The CDR3 has 14 amino acids. The CDR3 protein is CASSPDFWNPEQYF. The CDR3 nucleotides are TGTGCTAGCAGCCCCGACTTTTGGAATCCCGAGCAGTACTTC.

This clonotype was seen just once. This rearrangement joins TRBV20-1 to TRBJ2-2, with 11 nucleotides matching TRBD2. Germline trimming cut 1 base from V and 4 bases from J; bases unmatched to any gene: 11. CDR1 is DFQATT, CDR2 SNEGSKA, per germline (reference sequence). This CDR3 contains 18 residues. CDR3 sequence reads: CSARGARLAGSTTGELFF. As DNA, the CDR3 is TGCAGTGCTAGAGGGGCTCGACTAGCGGGATCGACCACCGGGGAGCTGTTTTTT.

This clonotype appeared a few times. The CDR3 region has the DNA TGTGCCAGCAGCCGGACTCGCAATGAGCAGTTCTTC. It is translated as CASSRTRNEQFF. The chain uses TRBV7-2 and TRBJ2-1, with D tentatively TRBD2 (5 bases). This CDR3 comprises 12 residues. Looked up from germline, CDR1 is SGHTA and CDR2 is FQGNSA. The ends were cut back, 5 bases at V and 6 bases at J, with 8 bases in the middle.

The chain links TRBV7-8 to TRBJ1-1; D is unclear. Germline assignment: CDR1 SGHVS and CDR2 FQNEAQ. V shed 6 bases and J shed 0 bases, with 11 bases lying between them. The CDR3 loop spans 14 amino acids. This CDR3 is CASSSPRVNTEAFF. Here the CDR3 DNA reads TGTGCCAGCAGTTCGCCGCGCGTGAACACTGAAGCTTTCTTT.

The table lists this clonotype with a count of one. V is TRBV29-1 and J is TRBJ2-7, with TRBD1 as a possible D gene (8 bases). The CDR3 has 13 residues. Germline CDR1 SQVTM, CDR2 ANQGSEA. Trimming took off 6 bases at V and 5 bases at J, with 17 bases between the two ends. DNA for the CDR3: TGCAGCGTCAACAGGGGGGGGCGGGACGAGCAGTACTTC. As protein: CSVNRGGRDEQYF.

This clonotype was counted between two and nine times. The rearrangement uses TRBV7-2 and TRBJ2-3, with TRBD2 matching 8 bases. V was pared by 5 bases and J by 10 bases, with 5 bases of the junction left unmatched. The CDR3 is made up of 12 amino acids. Germline loops: CDR1 SGHTA, CDR2 FQGNSA. CDR3 DNA: TGTGCCAGCAGCCTAGGACTAGCAGCGCAGTATTTT. Protein product: CASSLGLAAQYF.

The rearrangement uses TRBV7-9 and TRBJ1-5; tentative D call: TRBD1 (6 bases). The V end was cut by 3 bases, the J end by 4 bases, with 13 bases between. Germline assignment: CDR1 SEHNR and CDR2 FQNEAQ (reference sequence). This CDR3 has 15 amino acids. In DNA, the CDR3 is TGTGCCAGCAGCTTGTCCCATCAGGGGAATCAGCCCCAGCATTTT. It is translated as CASSLSHQGNQPQHF. Full variable domain (remainder filled in from reference TRBV7-9 and TRBJ1-5): DTGVSQNPRHKITKRGQNVTFRCDPISEHNRLYWYRQTLGQGPEFLTYFQNEAQLEKSRLLSDRFSAERPKGSFSTLEIQRTEQGDSAMYLCASSLSHQGNQPQHFGDGTRLSIL.

This clonotype turned up a few times. The chain uses TRBV5-1 and TRBJ1-1, with D perhaps matching TRBD1 (6 bases). The CDR3 runs 15 residues. V dropped 0 bases and J dropped 1 base, with 10 bases sitting between them. Germline V CDR1 and CDR2: SGHRS, YFSETQ. The CDR3 spells CASSLEGGKNTEAFF. The DNA of the CDR3 is TGCGCCAGCAGCTTGGAAGGGGGTAAGAACACTGAAGCTTTCTTT.

The V and J genes are TRBV28 and TRBJ2-1, with D possibly being TRBD1 or TRBD2 (5 bases each). V gave up 5 bases and J gave up 10 bases, with 18 bases separating them. The CDR3 length is 14 residues. Germline-derived CDR1 and CDR2 are MDHEN and SYDVKM. The CDR3: CASSVGRRSYEQFF. The DNA of the CDR3 is TGTGCCAGCAGTGTGGGACGGAGATCCTACGAGCAGTTCTTC.

The rearrangement joins TRBV30 to TRBJ2-7, with 7 bases that match TRBD2. The trim removed 5 bases at V and 5 bases at J, leaving 6 bases unmatched. The CDR3 extends over 12 amino acids. Germline CDR1 and CDR2: GTSNPN and SVGIG (reference sequence). The CDR3 nucleotides are TGTGCCTGGGGGAGGGGATTGGACGAGCAGTACTTC. Its protein is CAWGRGLDEQYF. Full variable domain (missing parts from reference TRBV30 and TRBJ2-7): SQTIHQWPATLVQPVGSPLSLECTVEGTSNPNLYWYRQAAGRGLQLLFYSVGIGQISSEVPQNLSASRPQDRQFILSSKKLLLSDSGFYLCAWGRGLDEQYFGPGTRLTVT.

This rearrangement joins TRBV9 to TRBJ2-1; a possible D gene is TRBD2 (6 bases). CDR3 length: 14 residues. The ends were cut back, 3 bases at V and 8 bases at J, with 15 bases in the middle. Germline V lookup: CDR1 SGDLS, CDR2 YYNGEE. This CDR3 reads CASSETTSSYEQFF. CDR3 DNA: TGTGCCAGCAGCGAAACGACTAGTTCGTATGAGCAGTTCTTC.

The rearrangement joins TRBV6-2 or TRBV6-3 to TRBJ2-3; maybe TRBD2 (5 bases). Deletions cut 4 bases from V and 10 bases from J, with 18 bases between. This CDR3 is built from 14 residues. Germline V gene data show CDR1 as MNHEY and CDR2 as SVGEGT. Here the CDR3 reads CASSSGLLNGPQYF. The CDR3 DNA follows: TGTGCCAGCAGTTCTGGACTTCTCAATGGTCCGCAGTATTTT.

CDR3 region: CASSLRGAGYGYTF. As DNA, the CDR3 is TGTGCCAGCAGCTTGCGGGGGGCCGGGTATGGCTACACCTTC. V and J are TRBV5-6 and TRBJ1-2; maybe TRBD1 (6 bases). Trimming shortened V by 1 base and J by 5 bases, and 12 bases separated the two germline ends. The CDR3 totals 14 residues. Germline-derived CDR1 and CDR2 are SGHDT and YYEEEE.

The CDR3 DNA reads TGCGCCAGCAGCCAAGATCTGAGGGGTGAGCAGTTCTTC. Its translation is CASSQDLRGEQFF. The chain has TRBV4-3 and TRBJ2-1; D may correspond to TRBD1 or TRBD2 (5 bases each). In germline, CDR1 is LGHNA, CDR2 YSLEER. Deletions cut 0 bases from V and 9 bases from J, with 9 bases between. The CDR3 is 13 residues long.

The J gene is TRBJ1-6, the V gene TRBV5-6; D not certain. V dropped 2 bases and J dropped 9 bases, with 6 bases sitting between them. There are 12 residues in the CDR3. The germline V gene has CDR1 SGHDT and CDR2 YYEEEE. CDR3 in amino acids: CASSFQVSPLHF. CDR3 nucleotides: TGTGCCAGCAGCTTCCAGGTTTCACCCCTCCACTTT.

The genes are TRBV12-3 or TRBV12-4 and TRBJ1-1; D unclear. This CDR3 spans 12 amino acids. V gave up 1 base and J gave up 8 bases, with 8 bases separating them. The CDR3: CASSLVGQEAFF. CDR3 DNA: TGTGCCAGCAGTTTAGTAGGCCAAGAAGCTTTCTTT.

The gene calls are TRBV20-1 and TRBJ2-5; D gene uncertain. CDR3 length: 13 amino acids. The V gene's germline CDR1 is DFQATT and CDR2 SNEGSKA (reference sequence). The ends were cut back, 3 bases at V and 3 bases at J, with 11 bases in the middle. The CDR3 protein is CSARDGKKETQYF. CDR3 nucleotide sequence: TGCAGTGCTAGGGACGGTAAAAAAGAGACCCAGTACTTC.

The genes are TRBV25-1 and TRBJ2-1, with 7 bases identical to TRBD2. This CDR3 is built from 18 residues. Germline values: CDR1 MGHDK, CDR2 SYGVNS. Losses at the gene ends were 6 bases for V and 7 bases for J; bases not matched to a gene: 21. CDR3: CASRGWGYGRLRRNEQFF. Written as DNA, the CDR3 is TGTGCCAGCAGGGGGTGGGGATACGGGAGGCTAAGAAGGAATGAGCAGTTCTTC. Together with reference TRBV25-1 and TRBJ2-1, the CDR3 gives the full variable domain: EADIYQTPRYLVIGTGKKITLECSQTMGHDKMYWYQQDPGMELHLIHYSYGVNSTEKGDLSSESTVSRIRTEHFPLTLESARPSHTSQYLCASRGWGYGRLRRNEQFFGPGTRLTVL.

The chain combines TRBV4-3 with TRBJ2-3; no firm D call. The CDR3 has 14 residues. V was cut by 1 base and J by 5 bases, with 10 bases left in between. The V gene's germline CDR1 is LGHNA and CDR2 YSLEER. CDR3 bases: TGCGCCAGCAGCCAAGCTCTCCTTCTAGATACGCAGTATTTT. It translates to CASSQALLLDTQYF.

The V call is TRBV30, the J call TRBJ1-1, with 7 bases matching TRBD1. The CDR3 runs 13 residues. Germline V lookup: CDR1 GTSNPN, CDR2 SVGIG (reference sequence). The junction had 2 bases not matched to a gene; V was cut back by 0 bases and J by 4 bases. CDR3 loop: CAWSVSGGTEAFF. CDR3 nucleotide sequence: TGTGCCTGGAGTGTTTCAGGGGGCACTGAAGCTTTCTTT.